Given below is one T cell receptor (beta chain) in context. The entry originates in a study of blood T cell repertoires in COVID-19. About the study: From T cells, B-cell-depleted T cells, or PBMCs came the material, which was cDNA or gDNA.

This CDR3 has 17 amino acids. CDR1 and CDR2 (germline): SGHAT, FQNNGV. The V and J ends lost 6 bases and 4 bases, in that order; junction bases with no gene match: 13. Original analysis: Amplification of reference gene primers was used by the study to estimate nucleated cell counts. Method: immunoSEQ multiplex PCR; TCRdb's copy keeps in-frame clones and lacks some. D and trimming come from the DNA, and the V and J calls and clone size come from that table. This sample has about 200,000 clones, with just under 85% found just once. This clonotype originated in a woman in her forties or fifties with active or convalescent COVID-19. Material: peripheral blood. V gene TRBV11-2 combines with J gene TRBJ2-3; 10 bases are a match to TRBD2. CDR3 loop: CASRPLSGGFWSDTQYF. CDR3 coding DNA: TGTGCCAGCAGACCACTTAGCGGGGGGTTTTGGTCAGATACGCAGTATTTT. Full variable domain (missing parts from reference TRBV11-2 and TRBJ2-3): EAGVAQSPRYKIIEKRQSVAFWCNPISGHATLYWYQQILGQGPKLLIQFQNNGVVDDSQLPKDRFSAERLKGVDSTLKIQPAKLEDSAVYLCASRPLSGGFWSDTQYFGPGTRLTVL.